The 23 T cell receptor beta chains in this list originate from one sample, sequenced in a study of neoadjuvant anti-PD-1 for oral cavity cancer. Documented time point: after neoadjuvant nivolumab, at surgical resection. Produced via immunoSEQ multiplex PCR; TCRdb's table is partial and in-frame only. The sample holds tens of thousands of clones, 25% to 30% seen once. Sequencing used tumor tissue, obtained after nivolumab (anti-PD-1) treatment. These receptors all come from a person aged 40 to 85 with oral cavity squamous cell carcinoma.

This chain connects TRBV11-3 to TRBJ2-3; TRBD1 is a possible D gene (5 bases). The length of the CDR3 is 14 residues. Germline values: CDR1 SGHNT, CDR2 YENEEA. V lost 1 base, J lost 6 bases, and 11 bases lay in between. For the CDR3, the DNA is TGTGCCAGCAGCTTAGGGGGCCTGTTTGATACGCAGTATTTT. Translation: CASSLGGLFDTQYF.

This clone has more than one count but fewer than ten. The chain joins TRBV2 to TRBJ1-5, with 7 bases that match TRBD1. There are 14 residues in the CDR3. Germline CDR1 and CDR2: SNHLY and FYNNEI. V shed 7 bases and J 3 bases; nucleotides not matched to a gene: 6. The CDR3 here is CASTGGTVNQPQHF. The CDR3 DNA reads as TGTGCCAGCACCGGGGGGACAGTCAATCAGCCCCAGCATTTT. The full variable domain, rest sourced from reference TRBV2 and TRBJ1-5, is EPEVTQTPSHQVTQMGQEVILRCVPISNHLYFYWYRQILGQKVEFLVSFYNNEISEKSEIFDDQFSVERPDGSNFTLKIRSTKLEDSAMYFCASTGGTVNQPQHFGDGTRLSIL.

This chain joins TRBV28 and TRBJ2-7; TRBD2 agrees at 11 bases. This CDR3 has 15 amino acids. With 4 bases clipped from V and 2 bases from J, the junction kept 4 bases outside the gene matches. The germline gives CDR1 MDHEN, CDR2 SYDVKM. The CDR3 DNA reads TGTGCCAGCAGTTCAATAGCGGGAGGGACCTACGAGCAGTACTTC. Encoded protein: CASSSIAGGTYEQYF.

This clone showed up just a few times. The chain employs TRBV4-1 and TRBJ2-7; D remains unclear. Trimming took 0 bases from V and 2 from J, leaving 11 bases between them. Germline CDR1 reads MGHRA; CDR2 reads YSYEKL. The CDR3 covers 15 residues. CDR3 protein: CASSQEFRVPYEQYF. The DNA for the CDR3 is TGCGCCAGCAGCCAAGAATTTAGGGTTCCCTACGAGCAGTACTTC.

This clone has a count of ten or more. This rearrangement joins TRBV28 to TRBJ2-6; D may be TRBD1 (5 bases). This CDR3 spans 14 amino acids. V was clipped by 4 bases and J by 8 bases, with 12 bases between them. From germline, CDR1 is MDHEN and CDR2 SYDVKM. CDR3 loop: CASSSQGKTNVLTF. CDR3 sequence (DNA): TGTGCCAGCAGTTCCCAGGGAAAGACCAACGTCCTGACTTTC.

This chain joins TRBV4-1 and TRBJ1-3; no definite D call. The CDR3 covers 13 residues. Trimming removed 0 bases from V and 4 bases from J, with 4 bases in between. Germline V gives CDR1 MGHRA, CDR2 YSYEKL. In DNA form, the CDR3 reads TGCGCCAGCAGCCAAGATAGAGGAAACACCATATATTTT. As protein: CASSQDRGNTIYF.

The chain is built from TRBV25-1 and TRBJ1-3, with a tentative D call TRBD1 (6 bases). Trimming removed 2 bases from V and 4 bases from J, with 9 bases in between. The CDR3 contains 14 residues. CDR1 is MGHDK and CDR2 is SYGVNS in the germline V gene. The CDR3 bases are TGTGCCAGCAGTGAAGGGGGGCTCGGAAACACCATATATTTT. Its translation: CASSEGGLGNTIYF.

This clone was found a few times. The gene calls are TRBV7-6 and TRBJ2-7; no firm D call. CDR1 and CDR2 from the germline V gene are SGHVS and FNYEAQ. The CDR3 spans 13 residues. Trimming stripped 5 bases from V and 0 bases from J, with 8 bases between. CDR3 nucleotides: TGTGCCAGCAGCCTCCCAAGCTCCTACGAGCAGTACTTC. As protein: CASSLPSSYEQYF.

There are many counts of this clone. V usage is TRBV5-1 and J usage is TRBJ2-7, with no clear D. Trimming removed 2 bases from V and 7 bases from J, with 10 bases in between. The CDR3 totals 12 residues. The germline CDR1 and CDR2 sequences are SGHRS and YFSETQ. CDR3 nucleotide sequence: TGCGCCAGCAGCTTAGGCTCTAGGGAGCAGTACTTC. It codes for CASSLGSREQYF.

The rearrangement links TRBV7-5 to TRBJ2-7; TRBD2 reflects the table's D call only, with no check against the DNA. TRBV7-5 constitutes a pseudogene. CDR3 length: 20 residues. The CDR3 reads CVRSLTGSRLRGGSSYEQYF. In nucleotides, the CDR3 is TGTGTCAGAAGCTTGACTGGTTCTAGATTGCGTGGGGGGAGCTCCTACGAGCAGTACTTC.

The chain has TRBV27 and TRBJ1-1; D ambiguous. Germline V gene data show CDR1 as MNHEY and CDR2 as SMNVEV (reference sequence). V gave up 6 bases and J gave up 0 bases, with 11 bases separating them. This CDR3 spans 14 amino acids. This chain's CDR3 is CASRNAEMNTEAFF. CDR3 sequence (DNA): TGTGCCAGCAGGAACGCAGAGATGAACACTGAAGCTTTCTTT.

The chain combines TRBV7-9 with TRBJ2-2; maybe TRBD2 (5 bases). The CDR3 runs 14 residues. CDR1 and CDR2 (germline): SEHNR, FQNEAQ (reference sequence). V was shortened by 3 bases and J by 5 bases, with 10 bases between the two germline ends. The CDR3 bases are TGTGCCAGCAGCTTTCCCAGCGGAACCGGGGAGCTGTTTTTT. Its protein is CASSFPSGTGELFF.

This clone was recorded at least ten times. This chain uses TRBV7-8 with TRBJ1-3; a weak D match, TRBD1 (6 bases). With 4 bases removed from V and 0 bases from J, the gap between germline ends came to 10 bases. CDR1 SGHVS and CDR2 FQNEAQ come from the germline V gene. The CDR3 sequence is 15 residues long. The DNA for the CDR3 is TGTGCCAGCAGCTCGACAGGAAGCTCTGGAAACACCATATATTTT. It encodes CASSSTGSSGNTIYF.

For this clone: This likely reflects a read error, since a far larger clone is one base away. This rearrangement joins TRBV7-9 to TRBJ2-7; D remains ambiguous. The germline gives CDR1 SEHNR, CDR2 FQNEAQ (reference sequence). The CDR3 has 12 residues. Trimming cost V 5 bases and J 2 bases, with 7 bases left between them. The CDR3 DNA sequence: TGTGCCAGCAGCCCCCGGCCCTACGAGCAGTACTTC. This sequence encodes CASSPRPYEQYF.

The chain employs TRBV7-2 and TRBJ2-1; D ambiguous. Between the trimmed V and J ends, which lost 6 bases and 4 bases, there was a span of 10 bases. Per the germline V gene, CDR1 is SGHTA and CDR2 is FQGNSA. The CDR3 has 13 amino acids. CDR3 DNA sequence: TGTGCCAGCAGTACAGTACAGTACAATGAGCAGTTCTTC. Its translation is CASSTVQYNEQFF. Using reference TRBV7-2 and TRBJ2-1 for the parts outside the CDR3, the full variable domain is GAGVSQSPSNKVTEKGKDVELRCDPISGHTALYWYRQSLGQGLEFLIYFQGNSAPDKSGLPSDRFSAERTGGSVSTLTIQRTQQEDSAVYLCASSTVQYNEQFFGPGTRLTVL.

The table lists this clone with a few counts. The CDR3 loop is CASSIGQGQETQYF. In DNA form, the CDR3 reads TGCGCCAGCAGCATAGGACAGGGTCAAGAGACCCAGTACTTC. This chain connects TRBV5-1 to TRBJ2-5; TRBD1 agrees at 8 bases. J lost 2 bases, V lost 4 bases, and 4 bases had no gene match. Looked up from germline, CDR1 is SGHRS and CDR2 is YFSETQ. There are 14 residues in the CDR3.

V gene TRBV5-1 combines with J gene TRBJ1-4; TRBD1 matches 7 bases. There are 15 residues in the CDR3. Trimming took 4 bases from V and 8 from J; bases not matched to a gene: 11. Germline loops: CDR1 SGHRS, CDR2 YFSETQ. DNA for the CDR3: TGCGCCAGCAGCCAGGACCCGACAGGGAAGGAAAAACTGTTTTTT. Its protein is CASSQDPTGKEKLFF.

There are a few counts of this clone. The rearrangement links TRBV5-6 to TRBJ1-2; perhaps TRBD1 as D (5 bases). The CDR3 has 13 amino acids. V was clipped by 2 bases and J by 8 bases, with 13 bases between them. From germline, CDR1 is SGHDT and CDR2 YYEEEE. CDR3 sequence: CASSFDDSLGYTF. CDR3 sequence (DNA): TGTGCCAGCAGCTTTGATGACAGCTTAGGCTACACCTTC.

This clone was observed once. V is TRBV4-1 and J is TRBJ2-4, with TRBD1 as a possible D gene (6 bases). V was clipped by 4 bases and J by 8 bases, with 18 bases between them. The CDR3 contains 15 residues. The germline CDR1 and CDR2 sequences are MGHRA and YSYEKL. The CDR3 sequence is CASSRTGTPADIQYF. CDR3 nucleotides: TGCGCCAGCAGCCGAACCGGGACACCTGCGGACATTCAGTACTTC.

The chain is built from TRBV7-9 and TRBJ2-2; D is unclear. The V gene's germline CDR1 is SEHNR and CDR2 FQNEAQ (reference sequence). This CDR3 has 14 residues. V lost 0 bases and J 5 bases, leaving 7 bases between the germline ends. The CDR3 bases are TGTGCCAGCAGCTTAGCAGGCGGAACCGGGGAGCTGTTTTTT. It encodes CASSLAGGTGELFF.

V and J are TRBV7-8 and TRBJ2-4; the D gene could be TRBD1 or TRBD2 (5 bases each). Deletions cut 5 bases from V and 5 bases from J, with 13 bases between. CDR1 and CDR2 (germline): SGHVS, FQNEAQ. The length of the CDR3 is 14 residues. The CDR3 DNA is TGTGCCAGCAGCCAAAGATTGGGGGAAAACATTCAGTACTTC. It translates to CASSQRLGENIQYF.

CDR3 DNA: TGTGCCTGGAGGGCCGGGGTGGGGTCTGGCACTGAAGCTTTCTTT. Encoded protein: CAWRAGVGSGTEAFF. The V call is TRBV30, the J call TRBJ1-1, with no clear D. This CDR3 comprises 15 residues. Germline V CDR1 and CDR2: GTSNPN, SVGIG (reference sequence). Trimming took 3 bases from V and 4 from J, leaving 18 bases between them.

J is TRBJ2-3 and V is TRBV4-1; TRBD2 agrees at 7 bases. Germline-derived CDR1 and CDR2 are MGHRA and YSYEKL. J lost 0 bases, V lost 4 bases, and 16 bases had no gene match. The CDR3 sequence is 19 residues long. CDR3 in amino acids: CASSLRSRDGAGSTDTQYF. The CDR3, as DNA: TGCGCCAGCAGCCTAAGAAGTAGGGATGGAGCGGGGAGCACAGATACGCAGTATTTT.